This T cell receptor (beta chain) was observed in a study of blood T cell repertoires in COVID-19. On the study more broadly: PBMCs, B-cell-depleted T cells, or T cells provided the cDNA or gDNA that made up the material.

Using immunoSEQ multiplex PCR, the repertoire was profiled, and TCRdb retains in-frame clones only, with some absent. The sample lists tens of thousands of clones; around 87% were seen once. CDR1 LNHDA and CDR2 SQIVND come from the germline V gene (reference sequence). This CDR3 has 16 amino acids. The trim removed 4 bases at V and 8 bases at J, leaving 11 bases unmatched. The sequencing sample was made of peripheral blood. The rearrangement links TRBV19 to TRBJ1-4, with TRBD1 matching over 9 bases. This clonotype was sampled from a man aged 55 to 69 with active or convalescent COVID-19. The CDR3 region is CASSTYTGTGMEKLFF. The CDR3 region has the DNA TGTGCCAGTAGTACTTACACCGGGACAGGGATGGAAAAACTGTTTTTT.